The 4 T cell receptor beta chains below all came from one sample that was sequenced in a study of a mutant IDH1 vaccine in newly diagnosed glioma. Noted time point: week 11, during vaccination. Each vaccine dose was 300 ug of mutant IDH1 20-mer peptide, with topical imiquimod. TCRdb's table, derived via immunoSEQ multiplex PCR, lists solely in-frame clones and lacks some. The sample includes tens of thousands of clones, around 80% of them seen just once. Their recognized antigens are unknown. Source: PBMCs, taken from a glioma patient whose treatment included an IDH1 peptide vaccine. The origin of the receptors is a man over 45 with glioma.

The chain has TRBV5-1 and TRBJ2-3; perhaps TRBD1 as D (5 bases). V dropped 0 bases and J dropped 2 bases, with 7 bases sitting between them. Germline loops: CDR1 SGHRS, CDR2 YFSETQ. This CDR3 is built from 14 residues. CDR3 sequence reads: CASSLGQYTDTQYF. The CDR3 DNA follows: TGCGCCAGCAGCTTGGGACAGTACACAGATACGCAGTATTTT.

This rearrangement joins TRBV4-1 to TRBJ2-5; D might be TRBD1 (6 bases). V was trimmed by 0 bases and J by 4 bases, leaving 12 bases between them. From germline, CDR1 is MGHRA and CDR2 YSYEKL. The CDR3 extends over 15 amino acids. CDR3 sequence (DNA): TGCGCCAGCAGCCAAGATCCGGGACATAGAGAGACCCAGTACTTC. This translates into CASSQDPGHRETQYF.

The chain combines TRBV5-6 with TRBJ2-5; 9 bases are a match to TRBD1. CDR3 length: 15 residues. CDR1 is SGHDT and CDR2 is YYEEEE in the germline V gene. V shed 6 bases and J 1 base; nucleotides not matched to a gene: 7. The CDR3: CASTPGQGGQETQYF. The CDR3 DNA is TGTGCCAGCACCCCGGGACAGGGCGGCCAAGAGACCCAGTACTTC.

V and J are TRBV29-1 and TRBJ1-5, with D perhaps TRBD1 (6 bases). CDR1 SQVTM and CDR2 ANQGSEA come from the germline V gene. V lost 6 bases, J lost 4 bases, and 10 bases lay in between. CDR3 length equals 12 residues. The CDR3 reads CSVRTGNQPQHF. DNA for the CDR3: TGCAGCGTACGAACAGGGAATCAGCCCCAGCATTTT.